Included here is one T cell receptor beta chain sequence, with context. Its cognate antigen has yet to be identified. The library was obtained by the immunoSEQ multiplex PCR assay. For the multiplex PCR, a mixture combining 60 forward primers for TCR Vbeta segments and 13 reverse primers for TCR Jbeta segments was used. The CDR3 region of rearranged TCR beta genes was amplified from genomic DNA by a multiplex PCR assay. The amplified TCR beta libraries were sequenced on the Illumina HiSeq System as 87-base-pair reads. The paper's processing steps were these. A later analysis tallied about 77 million unique TCR beta chains across the 666 repertoires, and approximately 12 million of those chains were shared by two or more donors. Raw reads were error-corrected and collapsed into unique sequences by a nearest-neighbor algorithm in which closely related sequences were merged to remove PCR and sequencing errors. V, D and J gene segments were assigned by aligning CDR3 sequences to IMGT reference sequences. For a sequence to be retained, a match of at least six nucleotides to both a V gene segment and a J gene segment was required. A rearrangement counted as productive if the CDR3 had no stop codons and remained in frame with V and J, and every other rearrangement counted as non-productive. Following IMGT convention, CDR3 was defined as the stretch from the second conserved V-encoded cysteine to the conserved J-encoded phenylalanine. The earlier analysis of some 600 of the donors excluded sequences that lacked an unambiguous match to a single V gene segment. In an earlier analysis of a few hundred of the donors, V segments were called functional above 56.7% productive rearrangements and were called segregating when the between-donor standard deviation exceeded 5%. A statistical classification framework was developed to diagnose cytomegalovirus status using the catalog of TCR beta chain sequences. In a later analysis, V and J genes were assigned by comparing TCR nucleotide sequences against IMGT/GENE-DB human TR gene sequences. A later analysis assigned CDR3 sequences and most-parsimonious VDJ recombination scenarios with the TCRdist pipeline. In a later analysis, each TCR beta chain was defined by its CDR3 amino acid sequence together with its V-gene family, and reads lacking a unique V-gene family were excluded. As a way to deal with suspected cross-contamination and a sequencing artifact, a later analysis dropped 640 or so nucleotide sequences that were highly shared and had low generation probability. In a later analysis, a clonal expansion index was calculated for each public chain from normalized within-repertoire ranks of inferred template counts. In a later analysis, generation probabilities were computed with a VDJ recombination model fitted to out-of-frame rearrangements, and the resulting probabilities were checked against IGoR. In a later analysis, TCR-TCR, TCR-HLA and TCR-CMV co-occurrence was scored with hypergeometric tests, and a repertoire-size bias correction was applied to TCR pairs. False discovery rates were estimated in a later analysis by permuting HLA or CMV assignments 20 times. A later analysis grouped co-occurring TCRs with DBSCAN, adding TCRdist sequence similarity when clustering within HLA-allele-positive subsets. Co-occurrence clustering excluded repertoires with fewer than 30,000 or more than 120,000 public chains, plus five with anomalous nucleotide sharing. This immuneACCESS table, as held by TCRdb, lists in-frame sequences with V and J called but not all clones. Of the missing ones, under half trace to an unresolved V gene in checked studies; the others have no known cause. V, J and clone size reflect that table, while D and trimming were determined from the DNA. This sample's table carries some 140,000 clones. Of the sample, roughly 2% falls within the top ten clones.

The sample belongs to a study of cytomegalovirus exposure and HLA in healthy donors (TCRdb year 2017). Background on the whole study: According to an earlier analysis of 587 of the donors, about 179 million T cells yielded roughly 110 million unique TCR beta sequences and less than 300 Gb of sequence data. Roughly 300 gigabases of sequencing data and 75 million to 85 million unique TCR sequences made up an early release that covered nearly 650 HLA-typed donors. Of the 398 genotyped donors, approximately 80% fell in the genetic ancestry cluster associated with self-reported Caucasian donors. The aim of the study was to test whether cataloging public T cell receptors could identify signatures of past pathogen exposure. The study used immunosequencing to profile the T cell repertoires of some 600 subjects and linked those repertoires to cytomegalovirus serostatus. Besides the first cohort of 500 to 700 subjects, a separate validation cohort made up of 95 to 150 different subjects was used. To predict cytomegalovirus infection status, the study combined high-throughput TCR immunosequencing, statistical association of individual TCRs with disease status, and machine learning. In a later analysis, previously published TCR beta repertoires from 666 donors were re-analyzed and high-resolution HLA genotyping was added so that TCR occurrence patterns could be studied. The later analysis used no new phenotypic data to find candidate immune exposures, relying instead on TCR beta sequences and their occurrence across donors. To decide whether each TCR beta V gene segment behaved as functional or pseudogenic, an earlier analysis of several hundred of the donors relied on high-throughput TCR beta sequencing. Donor age, sex, ethnicity and CMV serostatus were collected together with the repertoire data. In a later genetic analysis, genome-wide SNP genotypes for about three fifths of the roughly 670 donors were used, and that subset was treated as a discovery cohort. All discovery cohort repertoires had been generated on a single sequencing platform. Class I and class II HLA loci were covered by the typing at four-digit resolution. Typing coverage differed by locus: A, B, C, DRB1 and DQB1 were typed in roughly 620-630 donors, DQA1 in 500 to 550, DPA1 in 600 to 610, and DPB1 in just under 480. Roughly 5 DR-DQ haplotypes were treated as single units for association and clustering because of strong linkage in the cohort. Across approximately 400 genotyped donors of the cohort, an average of about 200,000 unique TCR beta nucleotide sequences per donor were sequenced, and around 19% of those sequences were non-productive.

The cohort comprised fewer than 700 healthy bone marrow donors. Cohort members were all nominally healthy when sampled, although unrecorded immune exposures were likely present. The donor was CMV seronegative and was included in the group of under 450 seronegative cohort members. A peripheral blood sample was provided by each donor, and peripheral blood mononuclear cells were used for TCR beta sequencing. The Qiagen DNeasy Blood Extraction Kit was used to extract genomic DNA from the blood cell samples. The investigation overall reported the following: A few of the identified cytomegalovirus-associated TCR beta chains were confirmed in vitro to be specific for cytomegalovirus antigens. A later genetic analysis associated a missense DCLRE1C variant with V-gene and J-gene trimming of TCR beta chains, and an independent cohort replicated the association. Correlated functional status among segregating V segments might reflect linkage disequilibrium, but an unknown experimental factor could not be ruled out. At a false discovery rate of 0.05, a later analysis linked about 16,000 TCR beta sequences to specific HLA alleles. HLA typing was unavailable for some donors at each locus, so association tests used only the typed subset. When HLA alleles, especially DR and DQ, strongly co-occurred, attributing TCR associations to individual alleles was difficult. Immune exposure information for the cohort was limited to CMV serostatus. While some public TCRs were present in many individuals, most TCR sequences turned up only very rarely across donors. In a later analysis, TCR association rates were found to vary across HLA loci, with the most associated TCRs seen for DRB1 alleles and the fewest for HLA-C alleles. A further reported finding was that TCR beta sequences accurately predicted the HLA-A and HLA-B alleles for most subjects in the first cohort. The cohort was sequenced for TCR beta chains only, and without alpha or paired-chain data the features that could be detected were limited. Roughly 15 rarely observed V segments, including chromosome 9 orphons, were excluded from the earlier analysis of about 500 of the donors because counts were too low. A later analysis reported that several top co-occurrence clusters appeared linked to parvovirus B19, influenza, CMV and Epstein-Barr virus. The study listed 150 to 200 TCR beta chains as associated with cytomegalovirus. In both the original and validation cohorts, the classifier was reported to diagnose cytomegalovirus status with high specificity and sensitivity. Compared with equally common non-associated chains, HLA-associated TCR beta chains in a later analysis were more clonally expanded and had lower generation probabilities. The sequencing pipeline was judged likely to have produced a cluster of highly shared sequence variants as a technical artifact. Broadly in line with IMGT annotations, most TCR beta V segments showed up in productive rearrangements about 87% or about 30% of the time in an earlier analysis of some 590 of the donors. The authors suggested that the approach could potentially be generalized to other disease states and immunological phenotypes. Sequencing depth was assumed to be roughly uniform across donors in the presence/absence analyses, though that assumption may not hold. Compared with the approximately 600-donor mean, donors in an Asian-associated ancestry cluster had fewer N-insertions in productive TCRs, according to a later genetic analysis. In a later analysis, most CMV-associated TCR beta chains were found to appear HLA-restricted, with HLA associations seemingly driven largely by CMV exposure.

The receptor comes from a woman aged 60-75 years in good health and CMV-seronegative. What was sequenced was PBMCs.

The DNA sequence is given as TGTGCCAGGTCGCCGGGGAGCTCCTACGAGCAGTACTTC. It translates as CARSPGSSYEQYF. In this chain, TRBV5-6 is recombined with TRBJ2-5; the D gene is perhaps TRBD2, on 5 matching bases. TRBJ2-7 matches the DNA end more closely, so the J call is doubtful. CDR1 SGHDT and CDR2 YYEEEE are derived from the germline V gene. The CDR3 numbers 13 residues from cysteine through phenylalanine. Only the CDR3 portion is preserved as DNA: 39 bases, with reading frame beginning at the first base.